The T cell receptor (beta chain) described here comes from a study of cytotoxic CD8 clonotypes in ibrutinib-treated CLL. Study-wide context: The patients comprised about a dozen relapsed/refractory and about 15 treatment-naive cases, about 18 IGHV unmutated. Study-level findings and limits: Among the clonotypes, public ones were uncommon and contracted or held stable on treatment.

Concerning this clone: The antigen is undetermined.

As input for TCR beta libraries, roughly 2 micrograms of genomic DNA came from cryopreserved PBMCs. Profiling relied on immunoSEQ multiplex PCR, and the TCRdb table lists in-frame clones only, not all of them. This table has over 95,000 clones, about 50% appearing once. Trimming stripped 5 bases from V and 3 bases from J, with 16 bases between. Germline-derived CDR1 and CDR2 are MNHEY and SMNVEV (reference sequence). The CDR3 totals 15 residues. Source: PBMCs, taken after 24 months of ibrutinib treatment. The sequence was obtained from a human donor with chronic lymphocytic leukemia. The V gene is TRBV27, the J gene TRBJ2-5; no definite D call. In DNA, the CDR3 is TGTGCCAGCAGTCGCAAAGGGTGGCCGGAAGAGACCCAGTACTTC. This gives the protein CASSRKGWPEETQYF.